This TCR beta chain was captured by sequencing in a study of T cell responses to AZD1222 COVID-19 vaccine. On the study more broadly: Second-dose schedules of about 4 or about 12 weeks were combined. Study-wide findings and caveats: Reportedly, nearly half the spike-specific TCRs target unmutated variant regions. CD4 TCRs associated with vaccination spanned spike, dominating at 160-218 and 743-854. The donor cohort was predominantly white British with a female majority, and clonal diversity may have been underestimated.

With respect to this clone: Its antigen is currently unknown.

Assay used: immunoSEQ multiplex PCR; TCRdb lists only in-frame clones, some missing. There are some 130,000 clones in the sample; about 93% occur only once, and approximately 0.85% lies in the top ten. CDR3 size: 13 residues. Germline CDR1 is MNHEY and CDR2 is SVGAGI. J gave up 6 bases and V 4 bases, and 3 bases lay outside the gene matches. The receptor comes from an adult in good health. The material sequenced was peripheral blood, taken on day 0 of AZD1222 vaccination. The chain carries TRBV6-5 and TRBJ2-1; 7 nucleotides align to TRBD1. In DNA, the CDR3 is TGTGCCAGCAGTTCCGGGACAGTCAATGAGCAGTTCTTC. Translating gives CASSSGTVNEQFF.